These T cell receptor beta chains were read from a single sample in a study of post-analysis software for immune sequencing data. Each CDR3 protein is one row after TCRdb ran MiXCR on the PCR reads. The sample includes 740,000 or so distinct CDR3 sequences, roughly 50% of them seen just once. Sequencing used blood. All receptors come from a girl aged 10 to 17 with multiple sclerosis. Each CDR3 is given with its conserved first and last residue. The D gene is left open where the match is weak. Some rows mark clone size as missing; the rest say once, few, many or name a class of expanded clone.

v_call: TRBV27
d_call: -
j_call: TRBJ2-7
clone_size: few
cdr3_aa: CASRIGRGTYEQYF
cdr3_nt: TGTGCCAGCAGGATAGGCAGGGGAACCTACGAGCAGTACTTC

v_call: TRBV9
d_call: TRBD2
j_call: TRBJ2-5
clone_size: -
cdr3_aa: CASSVDLSGGVQETQYF
cdr3_nt: TGTGCCAGCAGCGTAGATCTTAGCGGGGGGGTACAAGAGACCCAGTACTTC

v_call: TRBV15
d_call: -
j_call: TRBJ2-7
clone_size: few
cdr3_aa: CATSRVETARSDEQYF
cdr3_nt: TGTGCCACCAGCAGAGTTGAGACGGCACGCTCGGACGAGCAGTACTTC

v_call: TRBV20-1
d_call: TRBD2
j_call: TRBJ2-7
clone_size: -
cdr3_aa: CSASKAGEGEQYF
cdr3_nt: TGCAGTGCTTCAAAAGCGGGAGAAGGCGAGCAGTACTTC

v_call: TRBV6-6
d_call: -
j_call: TRBJ1-2
clone_size: -
cdr3_aa: CASSPSHVGGGNYGYTF
cdr3_nt: TGTGCCAGCAGCCCCTCTCACGTGGGGGGCGGGAACTATGGCTACACCTTC

v_call: TRBV11-1
d_call: TRBD1
j_call: TRBJ2-1
clone_size: many
cdr3_aa: CASSLGTGGSYNEQFF
cdr3_nt: TGTGCCAGCAGCTTAGGTACAGGGGGCTCCTACAATGAGCAGTTCTTC

v_call: TRBV12-3/TRBV12-4
d_call: TRBD2
j_call: TRBJ2-1
clone_size: -
cdr3_aa: CASSSIPLAGRHNEQFF
cdr3_nt: TGTGCCAGCAGTTCAATCCCCCTAGCGGGAAGGCACAATGAGCAGTTCTTC

v_call: TRBV20-1
d_call: TRBD2
j_call: TRBJ2-3
clone_size: -
cdr3_aa: CSANNFPGLGSRDTQYF
cdr3_nt: TGCAGTGCAAACAACTTTCCGGGACTAGGGAGTCGAGATACGCAGTATTTT

v_call: TRBV29-1
d_call: -
j_call: TRBJ2-3
clone_size: -
cdr3_aa: CSVTGRLTDTQYF
cdr3_nt: TGCAGCGTTACCGGGAGACTGACAGATACGCAGTATTTT

v_call: TRBV10-3
d_call: TRBD1
j_call: TRBJ1-2
clone_size: -
cdr3_aa: CAISEGQGYYGYTF
cdr3_nt: TGTGCCATCAGTGAGGGACAGGGATACTATGGCTACACCTTC

v_call: TRBV5-1
d_call: -
j_call: TRBJ2-5
clone_size: -
cdr3_aa: CASSLEGAEQYF
cdr3_nt: TGCGCCAGCAGCTTGGAGGGAGCGGAGCAGTACTTC

v_call: TRBV5-5
d_call: -
j_call: TRBJ2-1
clone_size: few
cdr3_aa: CASSQLAYNEQFF
cdr3_nt: TGTGCCAGCAGCCAGCTCGCCTACAATGAGCAGTTCTTC

v_call: TRBV7-3
d_call: -
j_call: TRBJ2-1
clone_size: -
cdr3_aa: CASSSRGAGPYNEQFF
cdr3_nt: TGTGCCAGCAGCTCCAGAGGAGCGGGTCCCTACAATGAGCAGTTCTTC

v_call: TRBV5-1
d_call: -
j_call: TRBJ2-7
clone_size: few
cdr3_aa: CASSFRDEGYYEQYF
cdr3_nt: TGCGCCAGCAGCTTCCGGGACGAGGGTTACTACGAGCAGTACTTC

v_call: TRBV7-2
d_call: -
j_call: TRBJ2-4
clone_size: few
cdr3_aa: CASSSPDLAKNIQYF
cdr3_nt: TGTGCCAGCAGCTCCCCAGACCTAGCCAAAAACATTCAGTACTTC

v_call: TRBV15
d_call: -
j_call: TRBJ2-5
clone_size: -
cdr3_aa: CATSRDRGHGETQYF
cdr3_nt: TGTGCCACCAGCAGAGATCGGGGACACGGGGAGACCCAGTACTTC

v_call: TRBV29-1
d_call: -
j_call: TRBJ2-4
clone_size: -
cdr3_aa: CSVCQGMGNIQYF
cdr3_nt: TGCAGCGTTTGCCAGGGAATGGGCAACATTCAGTACTTC

v_call: TRBV7-2
d_call: -
j_call: TRBJ2-7
clone_size: many
cdr3_aa: CASSLASSSYEQYF
cdr3_nt: TGTGCCAGCAGCTTAGCTTCCAGCTCCTACGAGCAGTACTTC

v_call: TRBV5-1
d_call: -
j_call: TRBJ1-6
clone_size: -
cdr3_aa: CASSLDVPGGSPPHF
cdr3_nt: TGCGCCAGCAGCTTGGATGTCCCCGGCGGTTCACCCCCCCACTTT

v_call: TRBV20-1
d_call: -
j_call: TRBJ1-6
clone_size: -
cdr3_aa: CSASGQSNSPLHF
cdr3_nt: TGCAGTGCTAGTGGGCAGAGTAATTCACCCCTCCACTTT

v_call: TRBV20-1
d_call: -
j_call: TRBJ2-1
clone_size: -
cdr3_aa: CSAHRTRDSQGRSYNEQFF
cdr3_nt: TGCAGTGCCCATAGAACCCGGGACTCCCAGGGTCGCTCCTACAATGAGCAGTTCTTC

v_call: TRBV5-1
d_call: -
j_call: TRBJ2-1
clone_size: few
cdr3_aa: CASSPGAGGDEQFF
cdr3_nt: TGCGCCAGCAGCCCCGGGGCCGGAGGAGATGAGCAGTTCTTC

v_call: TRBV6-5
d_call: TRBD1
j_call: TRBJ1-2
clone_size: -
cdr3_aa: CASSRDREGHGYTF
cdr3_nt: TGTGCCAGCAGCAGGGACAGGGAAGGCCATGGCTACACCTTC

v_call: TRBV12-3/TRBV12-4
d_call: -
j_call: TRBJ1-2
clone_size: few
cdr3_aa: CASRPGQYSYGYTF
cdr3_nt: TGTGCCAGCAGGCCGGGACAATACTCCTATGGCTACACCTTC

v_call: TRBV29-1
d_call: TRBD2
j_call: TRBJ2-4
clone_size: -
cdr3_aa: CSVRGDAKNIQYF
cdr3_nt: TGCAGCGTTCGGGGGGACGCCAAAAACATTCAGTACTTC

v_call: TRBV28
d_call: TRBD2
j_call: TRBJ2-3
clone_size: once
cdr3_aa: CASSLIAGGPFSTDTQYF
cdr3_nt: TGTGCCAGCAGTTTAATAGCGGGAGGGCCGTTTAGCACAGATACGCAGTATTTT

v_call: TRBV5-6
d_call: TRBD1
j_call: TRBJ2-5
clone_size: -
cdr3_aa: CASSLSGRGPQETQYF
cdr3_nt: TGTGCCAGCAGCTTGAGCGGCAGGGGGCCCCAAGAGACCCAGTACTTC

v_call: TRBV29-1
d_call: TRBD2
j_call: TRBJ2-5
clone_size: few
cdr3_aa: CSVGDSGGQETQYF
cdr3_nt: TGCAGCGTCGGAGATAGCGGGGGCCAAGAGACCCAGTACTTC

v_call: TRBV3-1
d_call: -
j_call: TRBJ2-7
clone_size: -
cdr3_aa: CASSQGWSAYEQYF
cdr3_nt: TGTGCCAGCAGCCAAGGCTGGTCGGCCTACGAGCAGTACTTC

v_call: TRBV7-8
d_call: -
j_call: TRBJ2-4
clone_size: -
cdr3_aa: CASSLAGTLAKNIQYF
cdr3_nt: TGTGCCAGCAGCTTAGCAGGGACCTTAGCCAAAAACATTCAGTACTTC

v_call: TRBV28
d_call: -
j_call: TRBJ2-7
clone_size: -
cdr3_aa: CASSLSPRRSSYEQYF
cdr3_nt: TGTGCCAGCAGTTTATCCCCCCGAAGAAGCTCCTACGAGCAGTACTTC

v_call: TRBV20-1
d_call: -
j_call: TRBJ2-7
clone_size: -
cdr3_aa: CSASRGYAYEQYF
cdr3_nt: TGCAGTGCTAGCAGAGGGTACGCCTACGAGCAGTACTTC

v_call: TRBV7-3
d_call: TRBD1
j_call: TRBJ2-1
clone_size: -
cdr3_aa: CASSSRDRVPSEQFF
cdr3_nt: TGTGCCAGCAGCTCCCGGGACAGGGTACCGTCGGAGCAGTTCTTC

v_call: TRBV5-6
d_call: -
j_call: TRBJ2-1
clone_size: -
cdr3_aa: CASTRLEGNEQFF
cdr3_nt: TGTGCCAGCACCAGACTAGAAGGCAATGAGCAGTTCTTC

v_call: TRBV12-3/TRBV12-4
d_call: TRBD1
j_call: TRBJ2-3
clone_size: -
cdr3_aa: CASSFKQTGSATDTQYF
cdr3_nt: TGTGCCAGCAGTTTTAAGCAGACAGGGTCCGCCACAGATACGCAGTATTTT

v_call: TRBV7-7
d_call: TRBD2
j_call: TRBJ2-3
clone_size: few
cdr3_aa: CASSLGLAGGIDTQYF
cdr3_nt: TGTGCTAGCAGCTTAGGACTAGCGGGAGGCATAGATACGCAGTATTTT

v_call: TRBV5-1
d_call: -
j_call: TRBJ2-4
clone_size: -
cdr3_aa: CASSLAGTNQYF
cdr3_nt: TGCGCCAGCAGCTTGGCCGGGACCAATCAGTACTTC